This T cell receptor beta chain was captured in a study of T cell responses to AZD1222 COVID-19 vaccine. The data were produced by immunoSEQ multiplex PCR, yet TCRdb's version contains in-frame clones alone and is incomplete. The sample records around 130,000 clones, 80% to 90% being singletons. The sample here was peripheral blood, taken 28 days after the second AZD1222 dose. The origin of this receptor is an adult who received the AZD1222 COVID-19 vaccine.

The chain's CDR3 is CASSLRTGTSGRHEQFF. The CDR3 region has the DNA TGTGCCAGCAGCCTCCGTACCGGGACTAGCGGGAGGCATGAGCAGTTCTTC. The rearrangement uses TRBV14 and TRBJ2-1; the match to TRBD2 covers 15 bases. The CDR3 is 17 residues long. The ends lost 4 bases at V and 8 bases at J; junction bases unmatched: 9. CDR1 is SGHDN, CDR2 FVKESK, per germline.